These 23 T cell receptor beta chains share one sample of origin, sequenced in a study of T-cell reconstitution after alpha-beta-depleted transplantation in children. The authors prepared the TCRbeta library with unique molecular identifiers. TCRdb independently ran MiXCR on the PCR reads; one entry per CDR3 protein. The sample lists hundreds of thousands of distinct CDR3 sequences; approximately 13% were seen once. Specimen: PBMCs, mostly from graft donor cells, collected 360 days after TCRalphabeta/CD19-depleted stem cell transplant. The receptors were gathered from a male patient aged 10-17 years who had a stem cell transplant for acute myeloid leukemia, so the T cells may come from the graft donor.

This clonotype was recorded only once. The chain is built from TRBV7-3 and TRBJ2-3; 8 bases are a match to TRBD2. The CDR3 extends over 15 amino acids. V shed 5 bases, J shed 0 bases, and the junction held 4 bases outside the gene matches. Germline assignment: CDR1 SGHTA and CDR2 FQGTGA. The CDR3 region is CASSISGKSTDTQYF. The CDR3 bases are TGTGCCAGCAGCATTAGCGGGAAAAGCACAGATACGCAGTATTTT. Full variable domain (rest looked up from reference TRBV7-3 and TRBJ2-3): GAGVSQTPSNKVTEKGKYVELRCDPISGHTALYWYRQSLGQGPEFLIYFQGTGAADDSGLPNDRFFAVRPEGSVSTLKIQRTERGDSAVYLCASSISGKSTDTQYFGPGTRLTVL.

This clonotype was seen a few times. V gene TRBV20-1 combines with J gene TRBJ2-7, with TRBD2 identical over 11 bases. This CDR3 has 16 residues. Germline V gene lookup returns CDR1 DFQATT and CDR2 SNEGSKA (reference sequence). V was pared by 1 base and J by 5 bases, with 10 bases of the junction left unmatched. The CDR3 reads CSARVLAGASYHEQYF. DNA of the CDR3: TGCAGTGCTAGAGTACTAGCGGGAGCCAGTTACCACGAGCAGTACTTC.

This clonotype appeared a few times. The rearrangement joins TRBV20-1 to TRBJ2-7, with 10 bases matching TRBD2. The CDR3 is made up of 14 amino acids. Germline-derived CDR1 and CDR2 are DFQATT and SNEGSKA (reference sequence). J was trimmed by 2 bases and V by 3 bases; bases with no gene match: 4. The CDR3 here is CSASLAGVTYEQYF. CDR3 in DNA: TGCAGTGCTAGCCTAGCGGGAGTAACCTACGAGCAGTACTTC.

There are many counts of this clonotype. This rearrangement joins TRBV2 to TRBJ1-1; D is undetermined. There are 13 residues in the CDR3. The V end lost 11 bases, the J end lost 2 bases, and 15 bases lay between the germline ends. Germline lookup yields CDR1 SNHLY and CDR2 FYNNEI. In nucleotides, the CDR3 is TGTGCCGGAAAGGCCGACATTAACACTGAAGCTTTCTTT. Protein product: CAGKADINTEAFF.

The chain couples TRBV20-1 to TRBJ2-5, with a possible D match to TRBD1 (5 bases). Trimming removed 0 bases from V and 5 bases from J, with 13 bases in between. This CDR3 is 14 amino acids long. Germline V gene lookup returns CDR1 DFQATT and CDR2 SNEGSKA (reference sequence). This chain's CDR3 is CSARDPMGPETQYF. CDR3 coding DNA: TGCAGTGCTAGAGATCCGATGGGGCCGGAGACCCAGTACTTC.

This clonotype was picked up a small number of times. The V gene is TRBV12-3 or TRBV12-4, the J gene TRBJ2-3; the D call may be TRBD1 or TRBD2 (5 bases each). CDR3 length: 17 amino acids. V lost 0 bases, J lost 2 bases, and 15 bases lay in between. CDR3 protein: CASSLAWGRGTTDTQYF. CDR3 bases: TGTGCCAGCAGTTTAGCGTGGGGGAGAGGGACCACAGATACGCAGTATTTT.

There are a few counts of this clonotype. The chain recombines TRBV7-9 with TRBJ1-4; 7 bases fit TRBD1. This CDR3 has 15 residues. The junction had 8 bases not matched to a gene; V was cut back by 3 bases and J by 7 bases. Germline V gene data show CDR1 as SEHNR and CDR2 as FQNEAQ (reference sequence). Here the CDR3 DNA reads TGTGCCAGCAGCTTCGGACAGGCGACCTTTGAAAAACTGTTTTTT. Translation: CASSFGQATFEKLFF.

A few counts support this clonotype. This sequence joins TRBV28 and TRBJ2-7, with D hard to call. This CDR3 has 16 amino acids. The V end lost 3 bases, the J end lost 4 bases, and 19 bases lay between the germline ends. Germline loops: CDR1 MDHEN, CDR2 SYDVKM. CDR3: CASSFRWPTGYYEQYF. The CDR3 nucleotides read TGTGCCAGCAGTTTCCGGTGGCCAACTGGCTATTACGAGCAGTACTTC.

This sequence joins TRBV5-1 and TRBJ2-5; D gene unclear. Trimming shortened V by 0 bases and J by 5 bases, and 11 bases separated the two germline ends. Germline V gives CDR1 SGHRS, CDR2 YFSETQ. CDR3 length equals 14 residues. This CDR3 is CASSLAPTQETQYF. The CDR3 coding sequence is TGCGCCAGCAGCTTGGCTCCTACTCAGGAGACCCAGTACTTC.

J is TRBJ2-3 and V is TRBV7-2, with 10 bases that match TRBD2. This CDR3 has 17 residues. Losses at the gene ends were 3 bases for V and 4 bases for J; bases not matched to a gene: 10. The germline gives CDR1 SGHTA, CDR2 FQGNSA. This CDR3 is CASSLGLAGVGSDTQYF. In nucleotides, the CDR3 is TGTGCCAGCAGCTTGGGGCTAGCGGGAGTAGGGTCAGATACGCAGTATTTT.

This clonotype was picked up a small number of times. The chain is built from TRBV20-1 and TRBJ2-1, with 7 bases aligning to TRBD2. Germline V lookup: CDR1 DFQATT, CDR2 SNEGSKA (reference sequence). V lost 6 bases to trimming and J lost 6 bases; unmatched junction nucleotides: 5. CDR3 length equals 12 residues. CDR3 region: CSAARTSNEQFF. As DNA, the CDR3 is TGCAGTGCGGCCAGGACTAGCAATGAGCAGTTCTTC.

The V gene is TRBV5-1, the J gene TRBJ1-2; unclear D gene. Trimming took off 0 bases at V and 8 bases at J, with 14 bases between the two ends. The V gene's germline CDR1 is SGHRS and CDR2 YFSETQ. This CDR3 has 14 residues. CDR3 loop: CASSLDWQAEGYTF. CDR3 DNA sequence: TGCGCCAGCAGCTTGGATTGGCAGGCAGAGGGCTACACCTTC.

This clonotype was counted at least ten times. CDR3 in DNA: TGTGCCAGCAGCTTGATGCAGGGACTAGCGGTTCCGAGCTCCTACGAGCAGTACTTC. Residues: CASSLMQGLAVPSSYEQYF. This sequence joins TRBV5-6 and TRBJ2-7, with 11 positions matching TRBD2. Looked up from germline, CDR1 is SGHDT and CDR2 is YYEEEE. The CDR3 has 19 residues. J gave up 0 bases and V 1 base, and 12 bases lay outside the gene matches.

In this sample, this clonotype turned up a few times. CDR3 nucleotides: TGTGCCAGCAGCCAAGATTTAGGGCAGGGGATAGGTTCACCCCTCCACTTT. This translates into CASSQDLGQGIGSPLHF. The chain links TRBV3-1 to TRBJ1-6; D possibly corresponds to TRBD1 (6 bases). The CDR3 is 17 residues long. With 0 bases removed from V and 9 bases from J, the gap between germline ends came to 18 bases. Germline lookup yields CDR1 LGHDT and CDR2 YNNKEL (reference sequence).

Ten or more counts support this clonotype. This sequence joins TRBV20-1 and TRBJ2-6; TRBD1 might be the D (5 bases). CDR3 length: 15 residues. Germline V gene data show CDR1 as DFQATT and CDR2 as SNEGSKA (reference sequence). Between the trimmed V and J ends, which lost 6 bases and 0 bases, there was a span of 12 bases. The CDR3: CSARQLGSGANVLTF. CDR3 in DNA: TGCAGTGCCAGACAGCTGGGCTCTGGGGCCAACGTCCTGACTTTC.

The table lists this clonotype with many counts. J is TRBJ2-4 and V is TRBV28; D not resolved. The CDR3 spans 17 residues. V was pared by 9 bases and J by 3 bases, with 24 bases between. Germline lookup yields CDR1 MDHEN and CDR2 SYDVKM. CDR3 loop: CASQMSFGGRGKNIQYF. CDR3 DNA sequence: TGTGCCAGTCAGATGTCCTTTGGCGGTCGTGGCAAAAACATTCAGTACTTC. The full variable domain, its missing parts supplied by reference TRBV28 and TRBJ2-4, is DVKVTQSSRYLVKRTGEKVFLECVQDMDHENMFWYRQDPGLGLRLIYFSYDVKMKEKGDIPEGYSVSREKKERFSLILESASTNQTSMYLCASQMSFGGRGKNIQYFGAGTRLSVL.

The chain links TRBV25-1 to TRBJ1-5; D not certain. This CDR3 region has 14 residues. V dropped 4 bases and J dropped 0 bases, with 7 bases sitting between them. Germline CDR1 is MGHDK and CDR2 is SYGVNS. The CDR3 nucleotides are TGTGCCAGCAGTGCGGGTTATAGCAATCAGCCCCAGCATTTT. This gives the protein CASSAGYSNQPQHF.

The chain recombines TRBV6-5 with TRBJ1-3; D not certain. Trimming cost V 0 bases and J 3 bases, with 12 bases left between them. CDR3 length equals 16 residues. Germline CDR1 reads MNHEY; CDR2 reads SVGAGI. The CDR3 DNA reads TGTGCCAGCAGTTACTCAGAGGGATGGAGTGGAAACACCATATATTTT. Translating gives CASSYSEGWSGNTIYF.

The table lists this clonotype with a few counts. The gene calls are TRBV9 and TRBJ2-1; 7 positions match TRBD2. The CDR3 runs to 14 residues. The ends lost 4 bases at V and 4 bases at J; junction bases unmatched: 5. In germline, CDR1 is SGDLS, CDR2 YYNGEE. As DNA, the CDR3 is TGTGCCAGCAGCTCCCGGGACTATTACAATGAGCAGTTCTTC. It codes for CASSSRDYYNEQFF.

The genes are TRBV28 and TRBJ2-5, with D perhaps assigned TRBD1 or TRBD2 (7 bases each). CDR3 length: 12 residues. With 10 bases removed from V and 7 bases from J, the gap between germline ends came to 16 bases. Looked up from germline, CDR1 is MDHEN and CDR2 is SYDVKM. The CDR3 spells CATDREGWTQYF. In DNA form, the CDR3 reads TGTGCCACCGACAGGGAGGGTTGGACCCAGTACTTC.

This clonotype was found a few times. The rearrangement uses TRBV28 and TRBJ2-1, with D hard to call. The CDR3 totals 16 residues. The germline CDR1 and CDR2 sequences are MDHEN and SYDVKM. V was shortened by 6 bases and J by 0 bases, with 15 bases between the two germline ends. CDR3 coding DNA: TGTGCCAGCAGCCCCCCCTTTCAACTCTCCTACAATGAGCAGTTCTTC. It translates to CASSPPFQLSYNEQFF. Looking up the rest from reference TRBV28 and TRBJ2-1 gives the full variable domain: DVKVTQSSRYLVKRTGEKVFLECVQDMDHENMFWYRQDPGLGLRLIYFSYDVKMKEKGDIPEGYSVSREKKERFSLILESASTNQTSMYLCASSPPFQLSYNEQFFGPGTRLTVL.

This clonotype came up many times. J is TRBJ2-5 and V is TRBV27; D is unresolved. The length of the CDR3 is 11 residues. Germline V gene sequence: CDR1 MNHEY, CDR2 SMNVEV (reference sequence). V lost 10 bases and J lost 7, with 13 bases in between. CDR3 nucleotide sequence: TGTGCCACCTCGGATTATGGGACCCAGTACTTC. Protein sequence: CATSDYGTQYF.

This clonotype was counted only a few times. The chain uses TRBV7-2 and TRBJ2-7; 7 nucleotides match TRBD2. Germline V gives CDR1 SGHTA, CDR2 FQGNSA. Losses at the gene ends were 2 bases for V and 0 bases for J; bases not matched to a gene: 10. CDR3 length: 17 residues. The CDR3 reads CASSLSVSGPYSYEQYF. Here the CDR3 DNA reads TGTGCCAGCAGCTTATCGGTTAGCGGGCCATACTCCTACGAGCAGTACTTC. The full variable domain, in which reference TRBV7-2 and TRBJ2-7 provide the parts outside the CDR3, is GAGVSQSPSNKVTEKGKDVELRCDPISGHTALYWYRQSLGQGLEFLIYFQGNSAPDKSGLPSDRFSAERTGGSVSTLTIQRTQQEDSAVYLCASSLSVSGPYSYEQYFGPGTRLTVT.